This T cell receptor beta chain was found in a study of molecular identifiers for immune sequencing clone quantification. Looking at the study overall: In replicates, RNA taken from roughly 18,000 or 92,000 naive CD8 cells was divided five ways, and four portions underwent sequencing. Study-level points and caveats: Clone sizes that are highly expanded could be underestimated when identical TCR molecules share a barcode. Reports indicate spiked Jurkat TCR RNA from one cell could be found among approximately 1 million naive cells.

Notes on this clonotype: Its matching antigen is unknown.

TCRdb reprocessed the PCR reads with MiXCR, giving one entry per CDR3 protein. The data contain over 600,000 distinct CDR3 sequences, 20% of them seen just once; the ten biggest clones take up roughly 0.83%. In germline, CDR1 is LNHDA, CDR2 SQIVND (reference sequence). The CDR3 is made up of 14 amino acids. V was shortened by 3 bases and J by 4 bases, with 10 bases between the two germline ends. The sample taken for sequencing was naive CD8+ T cells from blood, with Jurkat cell RNA spiked in. Subset in this sample: FACS-sorted CD8+CD4-CCR7+CD45RA+ naive T cells. This chain joins TRBV19 and TRBJ1-3; D remains ambiguous. The sequence was collected from a human donor in good health. Some libraries in this study had Jurkat cell RNA spiked in. This CDR3 is CASSIVFMGNTIYF. The CDR3 nucleotides are TGTGCCAGTAGTATTGTCTTTATGGGAAACACCATATATTTT.